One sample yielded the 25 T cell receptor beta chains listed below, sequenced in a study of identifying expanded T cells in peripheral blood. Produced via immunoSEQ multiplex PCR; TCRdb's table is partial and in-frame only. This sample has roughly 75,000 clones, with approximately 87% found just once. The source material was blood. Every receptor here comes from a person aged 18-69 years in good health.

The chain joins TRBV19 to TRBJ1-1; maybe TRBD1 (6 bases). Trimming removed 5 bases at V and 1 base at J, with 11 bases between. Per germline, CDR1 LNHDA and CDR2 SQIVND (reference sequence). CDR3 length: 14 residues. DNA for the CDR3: TGTGCCAGTAGTGGGGGAGGGGGGAACACTGAAGCTTTCTTT. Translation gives CASSGGGGNTEAFF.

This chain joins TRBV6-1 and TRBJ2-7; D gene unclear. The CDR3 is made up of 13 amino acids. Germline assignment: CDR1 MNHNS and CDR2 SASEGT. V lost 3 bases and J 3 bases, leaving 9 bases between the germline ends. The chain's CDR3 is CASSDGQIYEQYF. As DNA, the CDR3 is TGTGCCAGCAGTGACGGTCAGATCTACGAGCAGTACTTC.

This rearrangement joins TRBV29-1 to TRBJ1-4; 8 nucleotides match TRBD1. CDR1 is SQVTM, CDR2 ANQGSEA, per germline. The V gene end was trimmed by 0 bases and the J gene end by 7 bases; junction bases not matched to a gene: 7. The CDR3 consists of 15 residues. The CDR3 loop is CSVEDFRTGPEKLFF. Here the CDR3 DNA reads TGCAGCGTTGAAGATTTCAGGACAGGGCCTGAAAAACTGTTTTTT.

The CDR3 DNA sequence: TGTGCCAGCAGTCCGGGACAGAACTATGGCTACACCTTC. Translated, it gives CASSPGQNYGYTF. V gene TRBV2 combines with J gene TRBJ1-2; 7 bases agree with TRBD1. The CDR3 contains 13 residues. Germline V gives CDR1 SNHLY, CDR2 FYNNEI. V lost 5 bases to trimming and J lost 2 bases; unmatched junction nucleotides: 2.

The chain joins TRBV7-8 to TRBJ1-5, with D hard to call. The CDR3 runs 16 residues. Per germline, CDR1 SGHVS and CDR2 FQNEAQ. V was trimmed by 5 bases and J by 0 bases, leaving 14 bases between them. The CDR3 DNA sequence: TGTGCCAGCAGCGCCACCGAGGGATTTAGCAATCAGCCCCAGCATTTT. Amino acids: CASSATEGFSNQPQHF.

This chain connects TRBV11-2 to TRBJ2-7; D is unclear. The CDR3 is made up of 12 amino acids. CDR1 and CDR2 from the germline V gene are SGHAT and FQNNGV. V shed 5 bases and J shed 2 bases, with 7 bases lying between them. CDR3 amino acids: CASSPIPYEQYF. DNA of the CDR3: TGTGCCAGCAGCCCGATACCCTACGAGCAGTACTTC.

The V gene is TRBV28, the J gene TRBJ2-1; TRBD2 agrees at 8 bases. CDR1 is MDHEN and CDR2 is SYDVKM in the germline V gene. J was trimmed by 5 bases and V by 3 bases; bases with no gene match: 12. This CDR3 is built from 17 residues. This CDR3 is CASSLDPSSGGDNEQFF. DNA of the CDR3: TGTGCCAGCAGTTTGGATCCGTCCTCGGGGGGGGACAATGAGCAGTTCTTC.

The CDR3 sequence is CAISESAGVWQETQYF. As DNA, the CDR3 is TGTGCCATCAGTGAGTCGGCGGGGGTATGGCAAGAGACCCAGTACTTC. This chain connects TRBV10-3 to TRBJ2-5; TRBD2 agrees at 7 bases. The ends lost 0 bases at V and 2 bases at J; junction bases unmatched: 6. CDR1 is ENHRY and CDR2 is SYGVKD in the germline V gene. The CDR3 contains 16 residues.

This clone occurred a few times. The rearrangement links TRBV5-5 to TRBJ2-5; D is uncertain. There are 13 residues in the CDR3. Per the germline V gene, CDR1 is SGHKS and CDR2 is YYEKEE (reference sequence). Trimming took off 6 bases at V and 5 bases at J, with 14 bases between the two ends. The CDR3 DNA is TGTGCCAGCAAAACTGACCTGGGGGAGACCCAGTACTTC. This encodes CASKTDLGETQYF.

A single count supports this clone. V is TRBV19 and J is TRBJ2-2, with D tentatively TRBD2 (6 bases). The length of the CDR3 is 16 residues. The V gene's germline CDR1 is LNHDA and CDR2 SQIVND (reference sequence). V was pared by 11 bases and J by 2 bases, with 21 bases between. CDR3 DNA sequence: TGTGCCGGAGGGGACGGACTAAAGAAAAACACCGGGGAGCTGTTTTTT. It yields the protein CAGGDGLKKNTGELFF.

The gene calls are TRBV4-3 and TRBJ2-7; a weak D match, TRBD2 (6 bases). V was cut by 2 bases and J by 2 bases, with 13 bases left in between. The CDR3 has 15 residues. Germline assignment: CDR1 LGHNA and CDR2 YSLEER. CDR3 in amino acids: CASSQTAGLTYEQYF. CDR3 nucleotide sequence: TGCGCCAGCAGCCAAACGGCGGGACTTACCTACGAGCAGTACTTC.

Here the CDR3 DNA reads TGCGCCAGCAGCTTGAATCTAGCGGGGCAGGTGGAGCAGTACTTC. Translated: CASSLNLAGQVEQYF. The chain employs TRBV5-1 and TRBJ2-7; TRBD2 matches 9 bases. The V gene's germline CDR1 is SGHRS and CDR2 YFSETQ. V shed 1 base, J shed 7 bases, and the junction held 9 bases outside the gene matches. CDR3 length equals 15 residues.

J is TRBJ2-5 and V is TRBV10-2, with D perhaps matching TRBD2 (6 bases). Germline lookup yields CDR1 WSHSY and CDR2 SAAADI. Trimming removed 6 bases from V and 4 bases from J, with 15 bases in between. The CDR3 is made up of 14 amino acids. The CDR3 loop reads CASRVQRVRETQYF. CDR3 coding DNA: TGCGCCAGCAGGGTTCAGCGGGTAAGAGAGACCCAGTACTTC.

The CDR3 coding sequence is TGTGCCAGCAGTGAACCCTGGGGAAGCGGGGTACCCTACAATGAGCAGTTCTTC. It is translated as CASSEPWGSGVPYNEQFF. J is TRBJ2-1 and V is TRBV2, with 7 positions matching TRBD2. This CDR3 has 18 amino acids. V was pared by 2 bases and J by 2 bases, with 12 bases of the junction left unmatched. Germline-derived CDR1 and CDR2 are SNHLY and FYNNEI.

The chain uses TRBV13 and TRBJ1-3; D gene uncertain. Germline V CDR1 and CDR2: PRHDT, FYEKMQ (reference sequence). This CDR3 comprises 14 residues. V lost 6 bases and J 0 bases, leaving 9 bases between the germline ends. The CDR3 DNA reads TGTGCCAGCAGTACAACCAGCTCTGGAAACACCATATATTTT. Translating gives CASSTTSSGNTIYF.

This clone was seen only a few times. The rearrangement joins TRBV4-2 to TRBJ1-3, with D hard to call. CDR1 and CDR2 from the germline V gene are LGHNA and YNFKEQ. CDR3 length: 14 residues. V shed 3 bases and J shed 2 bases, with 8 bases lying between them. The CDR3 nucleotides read TGTGCCAGCAGCCAGGCCGGGACTGGAAACACCATATATTTT. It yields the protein CASSQAGTGNTIYF.

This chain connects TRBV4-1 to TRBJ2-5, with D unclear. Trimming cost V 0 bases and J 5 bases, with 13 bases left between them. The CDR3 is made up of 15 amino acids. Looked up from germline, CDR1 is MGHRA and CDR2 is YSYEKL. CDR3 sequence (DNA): TGCGCCAGCAGCCAAGAAAGCGTAGTGGACGAGACCCAGTACTTC. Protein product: CASSQESVVDETQYF.

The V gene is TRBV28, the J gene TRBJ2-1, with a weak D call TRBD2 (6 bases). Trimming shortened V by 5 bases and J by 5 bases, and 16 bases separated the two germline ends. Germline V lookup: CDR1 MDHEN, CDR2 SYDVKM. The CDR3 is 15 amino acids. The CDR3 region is CASSPGDSWDNEQFF. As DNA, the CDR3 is TGTGCCAGCAGTCCCGGGGACTCCTGGGACAATGAGCAGTTCTTC.

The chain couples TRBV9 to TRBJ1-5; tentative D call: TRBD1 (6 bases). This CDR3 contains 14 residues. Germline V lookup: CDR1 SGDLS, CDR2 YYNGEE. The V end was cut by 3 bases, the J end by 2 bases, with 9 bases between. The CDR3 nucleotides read TGTGCCAGCAGCGGAGGGGGTGGCAATCAGCCCCAGCATTTT. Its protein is CASSGGGGNQPQHF.

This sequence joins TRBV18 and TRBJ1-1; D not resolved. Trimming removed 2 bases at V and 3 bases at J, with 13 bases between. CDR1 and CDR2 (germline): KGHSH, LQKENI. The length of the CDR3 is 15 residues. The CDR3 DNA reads TGTGCCAGCTCACCAAAAGTAGGACGGGACACTGAAGCTTTCTTT. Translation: CASSPKVGRDTEAFF.

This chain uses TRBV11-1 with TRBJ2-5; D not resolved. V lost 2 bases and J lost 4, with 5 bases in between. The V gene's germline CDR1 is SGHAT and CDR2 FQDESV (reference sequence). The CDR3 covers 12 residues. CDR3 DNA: TGTGCCAGCAGCTTAATGGGAGAGACCCAGTACTTC. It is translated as CASSLMGETQYF.

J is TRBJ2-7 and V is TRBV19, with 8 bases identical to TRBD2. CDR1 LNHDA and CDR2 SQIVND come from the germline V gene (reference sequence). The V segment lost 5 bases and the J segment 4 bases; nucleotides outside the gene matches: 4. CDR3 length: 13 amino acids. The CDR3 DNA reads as TGTGCCAGTAGTGTGACTAGCGCATACGAGCAGTACTTC. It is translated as CASSVTSAYEQYF.

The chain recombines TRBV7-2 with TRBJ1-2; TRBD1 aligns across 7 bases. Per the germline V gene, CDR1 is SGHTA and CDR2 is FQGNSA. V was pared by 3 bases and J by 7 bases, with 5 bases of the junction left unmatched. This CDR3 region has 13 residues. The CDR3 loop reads CASSFDRDGGYTF. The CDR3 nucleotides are TGTGCCAGCAGCTTTGACAGGGACGGTGGCTACACCTTC.

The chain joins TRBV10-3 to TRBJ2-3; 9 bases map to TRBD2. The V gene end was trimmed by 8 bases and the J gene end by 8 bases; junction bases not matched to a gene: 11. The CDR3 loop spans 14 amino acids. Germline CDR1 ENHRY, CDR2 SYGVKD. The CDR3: CAISAGGPMGTQYF. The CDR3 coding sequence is TGTGCCATCTCGGCGGGAGGGCCCATGGGTACGCAGTATTTT.

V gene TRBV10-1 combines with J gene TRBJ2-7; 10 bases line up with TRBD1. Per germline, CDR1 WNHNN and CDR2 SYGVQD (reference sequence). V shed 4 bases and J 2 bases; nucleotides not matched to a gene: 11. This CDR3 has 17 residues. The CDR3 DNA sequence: TGCGCCAGCAGTGGGCCCCAAACCGGACAGGGGGCCTACGAGCAGTACTTC. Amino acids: CASSGPQTGQGAYEQYF.